A selection of T cell receptor beta chains follows, all from one sample in a study of T cell changes during pregnancy in multiple sclerosis. Method: immunoSEQ multiplex PCR; TCRdb's copy keeps in-frame clones and lacks some. The sample shows around 88,000 clones, 92% of them seen only once. The sample here was peripheral blood, taken after pregnancy. These TCRs come from a female donor in good health, enrolled as a control in a pregnancy study. The CDR3 runs from the conserved cysteine through the conserved F or W. The D gene is left open where the match is weak. Some rows mark clone size as missing; the rest say once, few, many or name a class of expanded clone.

clone size: once; V gene: TRBV18; J gene: TRBJ2-7; D gene: NA; CDR3 protein: CASSLPRNTIYEQYF; CDR3 DNA: TGTGCCAGCTCTCTCCCGAGGAACACGATCTACGAGCAGTACTTC
clone size: NA; V gene: TRBV7-9; J gene: TRBJ2-7; D gene: NA; CDR3 protein: CASSLPLDRSGSYEQYF; CDR3 DNA: TGTGCCAGCAGCCTCCCCCTCGACAGGTCCGGCTCCTACGAGCAGTACTTC
clone size: NA; V gene: TRBV6-5; J gene: TRBJ1-1; D gene: NA; CDR3 protein: CASSFRGNTEAFF; CDR3 DNA: TGTGCCAGCAGTTTCCGGGGGAACACTGAAGCTTTCTTT
clone size: NA; V gene: TRBV19; J gene: TRBJ2-1; D gene: TRBD2; CDR3 protein: CASSIDSGLAGGDEQFF; CDR3 DNA: TGTGCCAGTAGTATAGATTCAGGACTAGCCGGAGGAGATGAGCAGTTCTTC
clone size: NA; V gene: TRBV11-2; J gene: TRBJ2-3; D gene: TRBD2; CDR3 protein: CASSLELAGGKSIAADTQYF; CDR3 DNA: TGTGCCAGCAGCTTAGAGCTAGCGGGAGGGAAATCAATCGCCGCAGATACGCAGTATTTT
clone size: once; V gene: TRBV7-7; J gene: TRBJ2-1; D gene: NA; CDR3 protein: CASSAGGDYNEQFF; CDR3 DNA: TGTGCTAGCAGCGCCGGAGGGGACTACAATGAGCAGTTCTTC
clone size: few; V gene: TRBV27; J gene: TRBJ1-5; D gene: NA; CDR3 protein: CASSLGGETQPQHF; CDR3 DNA: TGTGCCAGCAGTCTGGGGGGAGAGACTCAGCCCCAGCATTTT
clone size: once; V gene: TRBV27; J gene: TRBJ2-1; D gene: TRBD2; CDR3 protein: CASGRGTSGIDEQFF; CDR3 DNA: TGTGCCAGCGGCCGCGGGACTAGCGGGATCGATGAGCAGTTCTTC
clone size: NA; V gene: TRBV5-1; J gene: TRBJ2-7; D gene: TRBD1; CDR3 protein: CASSSDGQGDVEQYF; CDR3 DNA: TGCGCCAGCAGCTCAGACGGACAGGGGGATGTCGAGCAGTACTTC
clone size: once; V gene: TRBV6-1; J gene: TRBJ1-2; D gene: NA; CDR3 protein: CASSETGGRAYGYTF; CDR3 DNA: TGTGCCAGCAGTGAAACTGGGGGGAGGGCCTATGGCTACACCTTC
clone size: NA; V gene: TRBV6-4; J gene: TRBJ1-2; D gene: TRBD1; CDR3 protein: CASRVTGGGYGYTF; CDR3 DNA: TGTGCCAGCAGAGTTACAGGGGGGGGCTATGGCTACACCTTC
clone size: NA; V gene: TRBV7-3; J gene: TRBJ2-2; D gene: TRBD1; CDR3 protein: CASSLRDRGIGELFF; CDR3 DNA: TGTGCCAGCAGCCTACGAGACAGGGGGATCGGGGAGCTGTTTTTT
clone size: NA; V gene: TRBV19; J gene: TRBJ2-1; D gene: TRBD2; CDR3 protein: CASSSRTSGTSYNEQFF; CDR3 DNA: TGTGCCAGTAGTAGCCGAACTAGCGGTACATCCTACAATGAGCAGTTCTTC
clone size: NA; V gene: TRBV5-1; J gene: TRBJ2-1; D gene: TRBD2; CDR3 protein: CASSLGLAESYNEQFF; CDR3 DNA: TGCGCCAGCAGCTTGGGACTAGCGGAGTCCTACAATGAGCAGTTCTTC
clone size: NA; V gene: TRBV7-9; J gene: TRBJ1-6; D gene: TRBD1; CDR3 protein: CASSLERTGRTYNSPLHF; CDR3 DNA: TGTGCCAGCAGCCTCGAGAGGACAGGGAGAACCTATAATTCACCCCTCCACTTT
clone size: NA; V gene: TRBV9; J gene: TRBJ2-3; D gene: TRBD2; CDR3 protein: CASSAGTSDRTDTQYF; CDR3 DNA: TGTGCCAGCAGCGCCGGGACTAGCGACCGCACAGATACGCAGTATTTT
clone size: once; V gene: TRBV6-5; J gene: TRBJ2-1; D gene: TRBD1; CDR3 protein: CASSTGGWVYNEQFF; CDR3 DNA: TGTGCCAGCAGTACAGGGGGCTGGGTGTACAATGAGCAGTTCTTC
clone size: NA; V gene: TRBV19; J gene: TRBJ1-6; D gene: NA; CDR3 protein: CASSIWGRGNSPLHF; CDR3 DNA: TGTGCCAGTAGTATATGGGGAAGGGGTAATTCACCCCTCCACTTT
clone size: NA; V gene: TRBV19; J gene: TRBJ1-1; D gene: NA; CDR3 protein: CASGEGLPNTEAFF; CDR3 DNA: TGTGCCAGCGGCGAGGGCCTACCTAACACTGAAGCTTTCTTT
clone size: NA; V gene: TRBV27; J gene: TRBJ1-5; D gene: NA; CDR3 protein: CASSLTGQPQHF; CDR3 DNA: TGTGCCAGCAGTTTGACGGGTCAGCCCCAGCATTTT
clone size: once; V gene: TRBV6-1; J gene: TRBJ2-7; D gene: TRBD1; CDR3 protein: CASSFPGQGSEQYF; CDR3 DNA: TGTGCCAGCAGTTTCCCGGGACAGGGGTCCGAGCAGTACTTC
clone size: NA; V gene: TRBV18; J gene: TRBJ2-1; D gene: NA; CDR3 protein: CASSLLAESYNEQFF; CDR3 DNA: TGTGCCAGCTCCCTTTTAGCGGAGTCCTACAATGAGCAGTTCTTC
clone size: NA; V gene: TRBV6-4; J gene: TRBJ2-6; D gene: NA; CDR3 protein: CASSVVSGANVLTF; CDR3 DNA: TGTGCCAGCAGTGTAGTCTCTGGGGCCAACGTCCTGACTTTC